Listed below are T cell receptor beta chains from one sample, sequenced in a study of neurological immune-mediated disorders. TCRdb re-derived calls from the 5' RACE reads in MiXCR, one entry per CDR3 protein. The data hold approximately 84,000 distinct CDR3 sequences, with roughly 4.3% observed a single time. Sample: PBMCs. These receptors all stem from a woman aged 55-69 years with multiple sclerosis. The conserved cysteine and the conserved F or W are not part of the CDR3 here. The order of the fields is V gene, D gene, CDR3 protein. A D gene is named only where the DNA matches it firmly.

TRBV5-5	TRBD1	ASSYWTGRNEQF
TRBV12-3/TRBV12-4	TRBD1	ASSPPQGASGANVLT
TRBV29-1	NA	SAGVRESEGYT
TRBV3-1	TRBD1	ASSLGQGLYSNQPQH
TRBV20-1	NA	SAPSGVNTEAF
TRBV5-5	NA	ASSLATVAQF
TRBV15	TRBD2	ATSREVHGGYNEQF
TRBV7-9	TRBD1	ASSSTDRGHGYT
TRBV28	NA	ASSSSQPQH
TRBV5-1	NA	ASSLYSTSQETQY
TRBV5-1	TRBD1	ASSPNSGQGASGYT
TRBV25-1	NA	ASSEAMSSYEQY
TRBV5-6	NA	ASSRATGTSYNEQF
TRBV5-1	NA	ASRPSPRSSGANVLT
TRBV3-1	NA	ASSQGSAPLH
TRBV5-1	NA	ASSFAVNTEAF
TRBV6-4	NA	ASSEFGGNTEAF
TRBV28	NA	ASRTGFPGELF
TRBV12-3/TRBV12-4	TRBD1	ASSRTGKLRETQY
TRBV7-8	TRBD2	ASSPWGGNTGELF
TRBV12-3/TRBV12-4	TRBD1	ASSLAGTGAHEQY
TRBV7-2	NA	ASSSATGFRETQY
TRBV3-1	NA	ASSQGDGAREKLF
TRBV20-1	TRBD2	SALRMERGALREQF
TRBV6-1	TRBD1	ASSRDRGYQNTEAF
TRBV7-2	NA	ASSLSWGSTDTQY
TRBV7-9	NA	ASSPPAAGSYNEQF
TRBV21-1	NA	ASSKVEQEPSGNTIY
TRBV5-6	NA	ASSQEYEAF
TRBV20-1	NA	RSAGYNEQF
TRBV9	TRBD2	ASSVTAGPTDTQY
TRBV20-1	NA	SATRDSSTDTQY
TRBV5-4	NA	ASSPGGNYGYT
TRBV5-1	TRBD1	ASRLGQGNYGYT
TRBV10-3	NA	AISEGEKLF
TRBV7-2	NA	ASSLALGSHNEQF
TRBV3-1	TRBD2	ASSQDSLAGIPEQF
TRBV7-2	NA	ASRTMVGYT
TRBV3-1	NA	ASSPPPGNTEAF
TRBV5-1	TRBD1	ASSFRQGGYGYT
TRBV3-1	NA	ASSPLEIRGEAF
TRBV6-6	TRBD1	ASSFSGQGANSPLH
TRBV28	NA	ASSSTGLVGTDTQY
TRBV20-1	NA	STGEPFREQF
TRBV5-5	TRBD2	ASSRAGTRSRTDTQY
TRBV24-1	NA	ATSDFPIQIYNEQF